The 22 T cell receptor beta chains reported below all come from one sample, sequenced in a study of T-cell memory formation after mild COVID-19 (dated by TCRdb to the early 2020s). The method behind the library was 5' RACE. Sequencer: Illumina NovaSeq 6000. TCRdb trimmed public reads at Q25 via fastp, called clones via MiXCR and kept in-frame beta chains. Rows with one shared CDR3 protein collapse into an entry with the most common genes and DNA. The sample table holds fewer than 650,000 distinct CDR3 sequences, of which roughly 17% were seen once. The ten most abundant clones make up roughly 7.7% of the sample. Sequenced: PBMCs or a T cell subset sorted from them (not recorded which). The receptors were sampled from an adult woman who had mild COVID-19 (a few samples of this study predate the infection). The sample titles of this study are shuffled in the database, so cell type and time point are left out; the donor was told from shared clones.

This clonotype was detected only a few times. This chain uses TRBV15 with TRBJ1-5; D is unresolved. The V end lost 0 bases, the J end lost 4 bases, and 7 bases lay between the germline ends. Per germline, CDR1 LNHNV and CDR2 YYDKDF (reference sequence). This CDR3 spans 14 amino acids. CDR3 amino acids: CATSRDQLNQPQHF. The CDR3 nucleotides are TGTGCCACCAGCAGAGATCAGCTAAATCAGCCCCAGCATTTT.

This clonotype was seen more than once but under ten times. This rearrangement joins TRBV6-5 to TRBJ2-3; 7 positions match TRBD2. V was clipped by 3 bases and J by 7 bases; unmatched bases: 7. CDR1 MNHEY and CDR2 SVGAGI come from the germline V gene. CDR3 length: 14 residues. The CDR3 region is CASSYGGSSNTQYF. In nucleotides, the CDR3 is TGTGCCAGCAGTTATGGCGGGAGTTCCAATACGCAGTATTTT.

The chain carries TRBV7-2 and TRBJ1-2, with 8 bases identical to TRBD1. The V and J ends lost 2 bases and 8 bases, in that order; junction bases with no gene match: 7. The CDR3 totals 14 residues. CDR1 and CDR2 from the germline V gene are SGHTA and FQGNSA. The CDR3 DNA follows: TGTGCCAGCAGCTTATCAGGGGGCCGAGGCGGCTACACCTTC. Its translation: CASSLSGGRGGYTF.

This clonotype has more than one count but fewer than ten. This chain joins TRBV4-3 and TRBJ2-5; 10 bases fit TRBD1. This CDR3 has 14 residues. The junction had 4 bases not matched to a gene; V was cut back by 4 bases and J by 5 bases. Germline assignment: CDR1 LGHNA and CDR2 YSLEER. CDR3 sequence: CASSRMTGGETQYF. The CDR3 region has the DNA TGCGCCAGCAGCCGAATGACAGGGGGCGAGACCCAGTACTTC.

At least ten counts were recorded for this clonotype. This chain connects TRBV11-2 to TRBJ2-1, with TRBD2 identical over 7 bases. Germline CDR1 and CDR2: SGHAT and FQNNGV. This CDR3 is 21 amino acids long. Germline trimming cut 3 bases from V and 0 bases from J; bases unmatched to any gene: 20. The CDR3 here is CASSFGYGTTGRWSSYNEQFF. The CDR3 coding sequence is TGTGCCAGCAGCTTCGGTTACGGGACTACTGGCCGCTGGAGCTCCTACAATGAGCAGTTCTTC.

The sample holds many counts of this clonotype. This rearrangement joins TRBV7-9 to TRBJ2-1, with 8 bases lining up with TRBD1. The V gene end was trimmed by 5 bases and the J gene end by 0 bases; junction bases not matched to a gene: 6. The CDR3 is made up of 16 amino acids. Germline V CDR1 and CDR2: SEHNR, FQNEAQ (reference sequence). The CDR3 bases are TGTGCCAGCAGCATGGACAGGGTGAGCTCCTACAATGAGCAGTTCTTC. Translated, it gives CASSMDRVSSYNEQFF. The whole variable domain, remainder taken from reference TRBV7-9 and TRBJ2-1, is DTGVSQNPRHKITKRGQNVTFRCDPISEHNRLYWYRQTLGQGPEFLTYFQNEAQLEKSRLLSDRFSAERPKGSFSTLEIQRTEQGDSAMYLCASSMDRVSSYNEQFFGPGTRLTVL.

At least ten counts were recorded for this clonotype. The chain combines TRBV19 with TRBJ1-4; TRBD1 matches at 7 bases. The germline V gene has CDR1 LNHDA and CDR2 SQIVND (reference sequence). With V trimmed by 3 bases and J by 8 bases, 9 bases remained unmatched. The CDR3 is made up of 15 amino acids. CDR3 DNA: TGTGCCAGTAGTATTCGCCGGGACAGAAGCGAAAAACTGTTTTTT. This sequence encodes CASSIRRDRSEKLFF. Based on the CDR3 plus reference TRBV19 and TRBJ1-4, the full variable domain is DGGITQSPKYLFRKEGQNVTLSCEQNLNHDAMYWYRQDPGQGLRLIYYSQIVNDFQKGDIAEGYSVSREKKESFPLTVTSAQKNPTAFYLCASSIRRDRSEKLFFGSGTQLSVL.

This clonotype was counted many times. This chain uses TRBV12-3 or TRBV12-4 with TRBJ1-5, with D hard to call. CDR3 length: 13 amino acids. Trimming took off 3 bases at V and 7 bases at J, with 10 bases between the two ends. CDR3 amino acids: CASSLSLGQPQHF. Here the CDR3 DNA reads TGTGCCAGCAGTTTGTCTTTGGGGCAGCCCCAGCATTTT.

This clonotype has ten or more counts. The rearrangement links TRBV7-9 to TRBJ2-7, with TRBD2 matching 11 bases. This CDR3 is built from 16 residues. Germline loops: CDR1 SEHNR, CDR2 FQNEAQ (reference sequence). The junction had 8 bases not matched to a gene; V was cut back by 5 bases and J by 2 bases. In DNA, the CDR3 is TGTGCCAGCAGCCCGATAGCGGGAGGGTGGACCTACGAGCAGTACTTC. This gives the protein CASSPIAGGWTYEQYF.

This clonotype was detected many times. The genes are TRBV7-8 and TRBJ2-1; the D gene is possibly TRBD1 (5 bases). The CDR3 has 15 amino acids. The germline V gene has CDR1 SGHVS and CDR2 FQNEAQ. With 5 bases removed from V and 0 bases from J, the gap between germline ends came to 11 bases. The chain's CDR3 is CASSQGASSYNEQFF. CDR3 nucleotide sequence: TGTGCCAGCAGCCAAGGGGCTAGCTCCTACAATGAGCAGTTCTTC. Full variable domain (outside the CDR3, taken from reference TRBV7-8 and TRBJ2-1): GAGVSQSPRYKVAKRGQDVALRCDPISGHVSLFWYQQALGQGPEFLTYFQNEAQLDKSGLPSDRFFAERPEGSVSTLKIQRTQQEDSAVYLCASSQGASSYNEQFFGPGTRLTVL.

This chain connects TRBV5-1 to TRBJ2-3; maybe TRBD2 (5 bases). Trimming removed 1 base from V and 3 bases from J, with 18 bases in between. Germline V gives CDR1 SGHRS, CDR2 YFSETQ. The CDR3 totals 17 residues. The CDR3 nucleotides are TGCGCCAGCAGCTTGTACGGCCCCGGGGTTGGTACAGATACGCAGTATTTT. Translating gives CASSLYGPGVGTDTQYF.

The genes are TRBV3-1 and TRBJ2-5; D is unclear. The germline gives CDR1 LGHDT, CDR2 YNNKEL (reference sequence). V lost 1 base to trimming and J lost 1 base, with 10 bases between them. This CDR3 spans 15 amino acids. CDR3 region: CASSQGPLLQETQYF. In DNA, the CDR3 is TGTGCCAGCAGCCAAGGCCCTCTCCTCCAAGAGACCCAGTACTTC.

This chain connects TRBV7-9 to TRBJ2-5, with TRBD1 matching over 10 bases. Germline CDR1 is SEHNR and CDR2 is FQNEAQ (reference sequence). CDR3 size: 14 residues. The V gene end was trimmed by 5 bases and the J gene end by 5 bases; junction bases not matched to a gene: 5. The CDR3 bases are TGTGCCAGCAGCCGACAGGGGGCTTTCGAGACCCAGTACTTC. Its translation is CASSRQGAFETQYF.

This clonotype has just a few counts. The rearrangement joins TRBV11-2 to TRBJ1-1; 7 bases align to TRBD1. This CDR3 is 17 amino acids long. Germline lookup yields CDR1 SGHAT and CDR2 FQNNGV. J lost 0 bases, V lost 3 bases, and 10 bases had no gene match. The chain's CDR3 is CASSFSLGDSLNTEAFF. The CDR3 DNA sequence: TGTGCCAGCAGCTTTAGTCTAGGGGACAGTTTGAACACTGAAGCTTTCTTT.

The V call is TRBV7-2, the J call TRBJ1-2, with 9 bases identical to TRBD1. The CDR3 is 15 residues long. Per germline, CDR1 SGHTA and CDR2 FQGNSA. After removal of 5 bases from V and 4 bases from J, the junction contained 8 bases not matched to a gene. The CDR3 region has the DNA TGTGCCAGCAGCCGTGGACAGGGGCTAGGCTATGGCTACACCTTC. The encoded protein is CASSRGQGLGYGYTF.

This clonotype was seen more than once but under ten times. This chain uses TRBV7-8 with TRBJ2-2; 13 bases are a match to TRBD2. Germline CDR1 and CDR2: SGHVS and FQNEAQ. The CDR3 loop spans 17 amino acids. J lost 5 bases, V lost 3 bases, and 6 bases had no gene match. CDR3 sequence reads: CASSLSGLAGATGELFF. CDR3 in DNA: TGTGCCAGCAGCTTGTCCGGACTAGCGGGAGCAACCGGGGAGCTGTTTTTT.

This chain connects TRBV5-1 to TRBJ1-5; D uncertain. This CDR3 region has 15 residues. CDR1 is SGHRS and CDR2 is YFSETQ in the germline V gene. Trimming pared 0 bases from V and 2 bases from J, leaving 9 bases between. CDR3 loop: CASSLDSGGNQPQHF. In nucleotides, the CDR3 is TGCGCCAGCAGCTTGGATTCAGGAGGCAATCAGCCCCAGCATTTT.

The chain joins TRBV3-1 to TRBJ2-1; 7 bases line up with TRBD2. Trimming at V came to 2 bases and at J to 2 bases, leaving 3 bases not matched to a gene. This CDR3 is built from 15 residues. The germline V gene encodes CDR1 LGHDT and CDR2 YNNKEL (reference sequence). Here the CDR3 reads CASSQNRGAYNEQFF. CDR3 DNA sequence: TGTGCCAGCAGCCAAAATCGGGGGGCCTACAATGAGCAGTTCTTC.

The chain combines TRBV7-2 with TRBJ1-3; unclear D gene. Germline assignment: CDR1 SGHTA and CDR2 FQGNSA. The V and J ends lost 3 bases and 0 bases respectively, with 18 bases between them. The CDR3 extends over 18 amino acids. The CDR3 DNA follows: TGTGCCAGCAGCTTCGGTCTCGGACCGCCGATCTCTGGAAACACCATATATTTT. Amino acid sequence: CASSFGLGPPISGNTIYF.

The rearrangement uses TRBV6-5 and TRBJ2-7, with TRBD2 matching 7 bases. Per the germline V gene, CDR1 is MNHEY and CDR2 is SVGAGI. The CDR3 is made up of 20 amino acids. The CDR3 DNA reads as TGTGTTGGCTCCTACCCCACCTATCGCGCGGGAGATCCGAATAGCTACGAGCAGTACTTC. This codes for CVGSYPTYRAGDPNSYEQYF.

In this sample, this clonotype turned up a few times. CDR3 nucleotide sequence: TGTGCCAGCAGCTTTCTCCAGGCCAATGAGCAGTTCTTC. Amino acids: CASSFLQANEQFF. V and J are TRBV11-2 and TRBJ2-1; D remains unclear. This CDR3 has 13 amino acids. CDR1 and CDR2 (germline): SGHAT, FQNNGV. Trimming shortened V by 3 bases and J by 6 bases, and 9 bases separated the two germline ends.

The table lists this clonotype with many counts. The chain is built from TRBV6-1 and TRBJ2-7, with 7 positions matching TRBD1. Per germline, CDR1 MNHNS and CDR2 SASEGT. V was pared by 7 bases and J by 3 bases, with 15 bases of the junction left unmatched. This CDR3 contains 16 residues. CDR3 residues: CASMFDHRGGNYEQYF. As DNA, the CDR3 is TGTGCCAGCATGTTCGATCACAGGGGTGGAAACTACGAGCAGTACTTC.